The rows below give T cell receptor beta chains drawn from one sample of a study of T cells in Graves' hyperthyroidism and ophthalmopathy. One entry per CDR3 protein, called by TCRdb with MiXCR from the multiplex PCR reads. The table shows approximately 570,000 distinct CDR3 sequences, with 15% to 20% occurring only once. Sequences were obtained from blood. These receptors were obtained from a man aged 40-49 years with Graves' ophthalmopathy. CDR3s leave out the opening cysteine and the closing phenylalanine or tryptophan. The size of a clone is reported for some rows only, either as once, few or many, or as a class for expanded clones.

TRBV7-2	few	TRBJ2-2	ASSLYVETGELF
TRBV28	many	TRBJ2-7	ASSQYHQGYEQY
TRBV3-1	many	TRBJ2-7	ASSQGRTSYEQY
TRBV12-3/TRBV12-4	many	TRBJ2-1	ASSFGLAYEQF
TRBV4-1	few	TRBJ1-4	ASSQPDRRREKLF
TRBV7-8	NA	TRBJ1-6	ANSLGSPGGSYNSPLH
TRBV20-1	NA	TRBJ2-2	SAREQRNTGELF
TRBV5-1	many	TRBJ1-1	ASSSLSTGAEAF
TRBV7-2	NA	TRBJ2-6	ASRAGVVGANVLT
TRBV7-9	many	TRBJ2-5	ASSSVQETQY
TRBV19	NA	TRBJ2-2	ASSTRGLTNTGELF
TRBV20-1	few	TRBJ1-1	SARDAGGSTEAF
TRBV3-1	NA	TRBJ2-7	ASSPLGSSGGAYEQY
TRBV5-5	few	TRBJ2-5	ASSLGTDTLQETQY
TRBV3-1	NA	TRBJ1-2	ASNQGFGGVVYT
TRBV20-1	few	TRBJ2-5	SAPRGHFETQY
TRBV20-1	NA	TRBJ2-3	SARGWTDGTDTQY
TRBV29-1	many	TRBJ2-3	SEGMGTSGSTQY
TRBV7-9	many	TRBJ2-5	ASSLLGLPGLAGETQY
TRBV7-6	few	TRBJ2-5	ASSQPGLGNQETQY
TRBV12-3/TRBV12-4	NA	TRBJ1-6	ASSLGRPYSPLH
TRBV30	many	TRBJ1-5	AWSVRTGYSNQPQH
TRBV5-1	few	TRBJ2-6	ASSQGDGANVLT
TRBV5-6	few	TRBJ2-2	ASSLVELDTGELF